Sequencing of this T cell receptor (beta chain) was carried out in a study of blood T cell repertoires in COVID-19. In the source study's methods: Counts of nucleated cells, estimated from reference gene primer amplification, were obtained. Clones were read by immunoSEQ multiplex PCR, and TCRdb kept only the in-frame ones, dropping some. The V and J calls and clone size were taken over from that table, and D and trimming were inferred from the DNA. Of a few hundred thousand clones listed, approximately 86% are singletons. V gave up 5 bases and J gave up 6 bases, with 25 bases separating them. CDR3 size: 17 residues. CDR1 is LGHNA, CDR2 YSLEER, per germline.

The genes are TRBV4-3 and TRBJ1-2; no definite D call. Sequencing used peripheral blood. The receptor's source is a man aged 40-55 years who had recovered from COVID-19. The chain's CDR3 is CASSTQVTGVVYNGYTF. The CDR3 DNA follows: TGCGCCAGCAGCACCCAAGTAACGGGAGTGGTATACAATGGCTACACCTTC.